This T cell receptor beta chain was identified in a study of metastatic and nonmetastatic thyroid tumors. Study-wide context: Patients with malignant and benign thyroid disease provided blood and tumor or nodule tissue, whose repertoires were compared.

Points on this clone: Its antigen remains unknown.

General study points: Malignant tumors reportedly showed significantly higher TCR beta diversity than benign nodules in both blood and tumor.

All patients were treatment-naive before thyroid surgery. Authors' processing steps: CDR3 was compared across clinicopathological groups, and the resulting differences were used to build a distant-metastasis classifier for papillary thyroid cancer. TCRdb re-clonotyped the PCR reads through MiXCR. The V and J calls, along with clone size, are taken from TCRdb and not from the paper's own processing. The sample holds 14,000 or so clones, approximately 30% seen once. The clonotype comes from a female donor with papillary thyroid cancer or a benign thyroid nodule (not recorded which). Some clones in this sample may be carry-over from other donors' samples. The sample comprised tumor tissue.

The CDR3 coding sequence is TGCGCCAGCAGCCAAGGTTCGACAGCCGTAAGGCACACCGGGGAGCTGTTTTTT. Amino acids: CASSQGSTAVRHTGELFF. The chain carries TRBV4-1 and TRBJ2-2, with a possible D match to TRBD1 (5 bases). Germline assignment: CDR1 MGHRA and CDR2 YSYEKL. V lost 1 base, J lost 3 bases, and 18 bases lay in between. The CDR3 is 18 amino acids.